This T cell receptor (beta chain) emerged from a study of blood T cell repertoires in COVID-19. About the research overall: The United States, Italy and Spain provided the acute and convalescent COVID-19 samples. The cDNA or gDNA used as material had been derived from T cells, B-cell-depleted T cells, or PBMCs.

Using immunoSEQ multiplex PCR, the repertoire was profiled, and TCRdb retains in-frame clones only, with some absent. This table has hundreds of thousands of clones, roughly 87% appearing once. Germline loops: CDR1 LGHDT, CDR2 YNNKEL (reference sequence). CDR3 size: 16 residues. V lost 1 base, J lost 6 bases, and 1 base stayed unmatched. Participant age was roughly 18 to 100 years, and participants resided in fewer than 30 US areas. Among Cohort 3 donors, those recovered had two negative PCRs, clearance, or symptom resolution. This sequence joins TRBV3-1 (or the pseudogene TRBV3-2) and TRBJ2-1; 15 bases fit TRBD2. Sequencing input: PBMCs or T cells enriched from blood (not recorded which). The TCR comes from a woman under 40 who had recovered from COVID-19. CDR3 sequence (DNA): TGTGCCAGCAGCCAAGGGGGACTAGCGGGGGGCAATGAGCAGTTCTTC. Encoded protein: CASSQGGLAGGNEQFF.